The 4 T cell receptor beta chains listed next were all sequenced from one sample in a study of shared clonotypes between healthy human individuals. Terminally differentiated effector memory CD45RA+ cells were left out of the naive CD8 fraction, which was CD45RO-negative and positively selected for CCR7. The assay was immunoSEQ multiplex PCR, and TCRdb's table has in-frame clones only and misses some. Found here are about 680,000 clones, just over 90% of them singletons; the top ten hold nearly 25%. Input material: naive CD8+ T cells sorted from blood. These receptors all stem from a young man in good health.

Details on this clone: This same CDR3 is encoded by further DNA sequences in the sample. The chain recombines TRBV27 with TRBJ1-5, with D perhaps TRBD1 (6 bases). The V end lost 5 bases, the J end lost 1 base, and 15 bases lay between the germline ends. Germline-derived CDR1 and CDR2 are MNHEY and SMNVEV (reference sequence). The CDR3 covers 16 residues. The CDR3 here is CASSPRGARSNQPQHF. CDR3 DNA: TGTGCCAGCAGTCCCCGGGGGGCACGGAGCAATCAGCCCCAGCATTTT.

The chain employs TRBV7-9 and TRBJ2-7; TRBD1 agrees at 9 bases. CDR3 length: 16 amino acids. Germline-derived CDR1 and CDR2 are SEHNR and FQNEAQ (reference sequence). Germline trimming cut 0 bases from V and 6 bases from J; bases unmatched to any gene: 9. CDR3 in amino acids: CASSLADMTGGREQYF. The CDR3 coding sequence is TGTGCCAGCAGCTTAGCGGACATGACAGGGGGGCGCGAGCAGTACTTC.

V gene TRBV11-2 combines with J gene TRBJ2-7; 7 bases agree with TRBD1. Germline loops: CDR1 SGHAT, CDR2 FQNNGV. J gave up 2 bases and V 4 bases, and 20 bases lay outside the gene matches. The CDR3 sequence is 19 residues long. The CDR3 protein is CASSYRDSLLNLRTYEQYF. The CDR3 coding sequence is TGTGCCAGCAGCTATCGGGACAGCCTGTTGAACCTACGTACCTACGAGCAGTACTTC.

In the case of this clone: Other DNA sequences from this sample encode an identical CDR3 as well. The chain has TRBV28 and TRBJ1-4; D call uncertain. The CDR3 is 11 residues long. The V and J ends lost 3 bases and 7 bases respectively, with 3 bases between them. Germline CDR1 reads MDHEN; CDR2 reads SYDVKM. CDR3 nucleotide sequence: TGTGCCAGCAGTTTGGGTGAAAAACTGTTTTTT. Translation: CASSLGEKLFF.